The 8 T cell receptor beta chains below come from one sample, sequenced in a study of STAT5B mutations in CD4+ large granular lymphocyte leukemia. Libraries were prepared by immunoSEQ multiplex PCR; TCRdb keeps only in-frame clonotypes and omits some of them. The sample holds thousands of clones; about four fifths are singletons and the top ten take about four fifths. The sample comprised PBMCs. Every receptor here comes from a man in his 70s with CD4+ T-cell large granular lymphocyte leukemia.

The rearrangement joins TRBV5-4 to TRBJ2-5, with 10 nucleotides matching TRBD2. The CDR3 spans 16 residues. Germline lookup yields CDR1 SGHNT and CDR2 YYREEE (reference sequence). V gave up 3 bases and J gave up 4 bases; unmatched junction bases: 9. The CDR3, as DNA: TGTGCCAGCAGCTATTCCGCATCTAGCGGGAGAGAGACCCAGTACTTC. This encodes CASSYSASSGRETQYF.

J is TRBJ2-5 and V is TRBV5-1, with TRBD1 as a possible D gene (6 bases). With 3 bases removed from V and 2 bases from J, the gap between germline ends came to 11 bases. The CDR3 has 14 residues. CDR1 is SGHRS, CDR2 YFSETQ, per germline. The CDR3 here is CASSSGTPQETQYF. CDR3 nucleotides: TGCGCCAGCAGCTCGGGGACACCACAAGAGACCCAGTACTTC.

The J gene is TRBJ2-7, the V gene TRBV7-9, with 11 nucleotides matching TRBD1. This CDR3 contains 14 residues. After removal of 6 bases from V and 5 bases from J, the junction contained 6 bases not matched to a gene. The germline V gene encodes CDR1 SEHNR and CDR2 FQNEAQ (reference sequence). The CDR3 DNA is TGTGCCAGCAGTTACCGGGACAGGGGGAACGAGCAGTACTTC. Amino acid sequence: CASSYRDRGNEQYF.

The chain employs TRBV7-3 and TRBJ2-5; possibly TRBD1 or TRBD2 for D (6 bases each). The V gene lost 2 bases and the J gene lost 4 bases, with 14 bases spanning the gap. CDR3 length equals 15 residues. Germline assignment: CDR1 SGHTA and CDR2 FQGTGA. In nucleotides, the CDR3 is TGTGCCAGCAGCTTACAGGGGCTGCGGGGAGAGACCCAGTACTTC. Translation gives CASSLQGLRGETQYF.

The chain couples TRBV9 to TRBJ2-7, with 8 bases matching TRBD1. The junction had 2 bases not matched to a gene; V was cut back by 0 bases and J by 3 bases. The length of the CDR3 is 14 residues. Germline assignment: CDR1 SGDLS and CDR2 YYNGEE. CDR3 region: CASSVGGQGYEQYF. The DNA for the CDR3 is TGTGCCAGCAGCGTAGGAGGACAGGGCTACGAGCAGTACTTC.

This chain uses TRBV4-1 with TRBJ2-1, with D tentatively TRBD2 (7 bases). The CDR3 spans 17 residues. The V end was cut by 0 bases, the J end by 0 bases, with 12 bases between. Germline CDR1 is MGHRA and CDR2 is YSYEKL. The CDR3 nucleotides are TGCGCCAGCAGCCAAGAGAGGGGGGGAAGCTCCTACAATGAGCAGTTCTTC. It encodes CASSQERGGSSYNEQFF.

The chain combines TRBV7-6 with TRBJ2-1; 12 bases are shared with TRBD2. CDR3 length: 15 residues. J lost 7 bases, V lost 1 base, and 2 bases had no gene match. Germline CDR1 reads SGHVS; CDR2 reads FNYEAQ. This CDR3 reads CASSLVTSGRNEQFF. DNA for the CDR3: TGTGCCAGCAGCTTAGTAACTAGCGGGAGGAATGAGCAGTTCTTC.

The rearrangement joins TRBV19 to TRBJ2-1; 8 nucleotides align to TRBD2. CDR3 length: 15 residues. J gave up 10 bases and V 4 bases, and 12 bases lay outside the gene matches. Germline V CDR1 and CDR2: LNHDA, SQIVND (reference sequence). The CDR3 protein is CASSTSSGWGGEQFF. In DNA, the CDR3 is TGTGCCAGTAGTACCTCTAGCGGGTGGGGAGGAGAGCAGTTCTTC.